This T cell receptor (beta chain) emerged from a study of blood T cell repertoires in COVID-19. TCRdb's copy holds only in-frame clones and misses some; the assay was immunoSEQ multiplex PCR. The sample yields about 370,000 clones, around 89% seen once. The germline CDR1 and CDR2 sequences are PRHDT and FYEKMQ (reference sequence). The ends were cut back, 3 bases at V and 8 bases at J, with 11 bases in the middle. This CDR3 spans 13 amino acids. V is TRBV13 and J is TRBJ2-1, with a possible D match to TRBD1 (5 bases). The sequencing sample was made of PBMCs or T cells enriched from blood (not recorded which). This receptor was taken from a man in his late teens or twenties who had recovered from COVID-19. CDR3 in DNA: TGTGCCAGCAGCTTCCAGGGCCGGGATGAGCAGTTCTTC. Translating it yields CASSFQGRDEQFF.